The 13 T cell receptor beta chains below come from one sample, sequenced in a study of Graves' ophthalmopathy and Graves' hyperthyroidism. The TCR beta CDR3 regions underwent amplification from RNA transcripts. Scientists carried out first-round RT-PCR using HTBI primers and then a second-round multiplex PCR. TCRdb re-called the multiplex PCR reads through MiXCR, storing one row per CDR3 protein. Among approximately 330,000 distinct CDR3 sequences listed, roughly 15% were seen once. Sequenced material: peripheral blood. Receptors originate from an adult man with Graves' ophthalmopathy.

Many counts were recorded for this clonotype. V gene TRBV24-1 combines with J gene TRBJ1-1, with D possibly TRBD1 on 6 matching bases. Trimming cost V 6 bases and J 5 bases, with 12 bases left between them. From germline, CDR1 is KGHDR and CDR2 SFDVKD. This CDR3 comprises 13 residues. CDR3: CATSPRRGTEAFF. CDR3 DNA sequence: TGTGCCACCAGTCCCCGCAGGGGAACTGAAGCTTTCTTT.

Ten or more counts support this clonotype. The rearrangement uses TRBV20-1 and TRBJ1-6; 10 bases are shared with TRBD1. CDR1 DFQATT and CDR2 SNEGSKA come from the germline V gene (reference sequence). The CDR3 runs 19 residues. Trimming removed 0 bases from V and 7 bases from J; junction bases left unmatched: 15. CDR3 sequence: CSARDGPGARDRGNSPLHF. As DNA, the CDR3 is TGCAGTGCTAGAGATGGGCCGGGCGCGAGGGACAGGGGAAATTCACCCCTCCACTTT.

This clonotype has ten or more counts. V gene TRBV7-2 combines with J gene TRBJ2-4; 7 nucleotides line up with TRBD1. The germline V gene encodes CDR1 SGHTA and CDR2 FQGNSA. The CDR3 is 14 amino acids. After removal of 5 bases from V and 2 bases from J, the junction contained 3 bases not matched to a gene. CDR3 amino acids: CASSKDRSKNIQYF. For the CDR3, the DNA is TGTGCCAGCAGCAAGGACAGGTCCAAAAACATTCAGTACTTC.

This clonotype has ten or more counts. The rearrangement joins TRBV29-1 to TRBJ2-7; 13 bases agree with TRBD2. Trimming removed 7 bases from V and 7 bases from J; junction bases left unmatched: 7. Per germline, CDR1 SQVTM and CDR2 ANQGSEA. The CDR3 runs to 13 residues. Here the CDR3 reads CSAGLAGVREQYF. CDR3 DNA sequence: TGCAGCGCTGGACTAGCGGGAGTTCGGGAGCAGTACTTC.

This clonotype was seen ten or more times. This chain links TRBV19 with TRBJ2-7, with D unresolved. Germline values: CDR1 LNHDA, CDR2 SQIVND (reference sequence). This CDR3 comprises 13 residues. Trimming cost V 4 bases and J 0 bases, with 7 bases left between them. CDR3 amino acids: CASSTDHSYEQYF. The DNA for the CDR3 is TGTGCCAGTAGTACGGACCACTCCTACGAGCAGTACTTC.

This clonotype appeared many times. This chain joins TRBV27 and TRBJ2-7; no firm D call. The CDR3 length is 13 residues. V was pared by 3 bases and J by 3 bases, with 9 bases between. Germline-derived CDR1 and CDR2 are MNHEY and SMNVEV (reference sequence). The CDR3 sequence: CASSFSAHYEQYF. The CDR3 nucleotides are TGTGCCAGCAGTTTCAGCGCCCACTACGAGCAGTACTTC.

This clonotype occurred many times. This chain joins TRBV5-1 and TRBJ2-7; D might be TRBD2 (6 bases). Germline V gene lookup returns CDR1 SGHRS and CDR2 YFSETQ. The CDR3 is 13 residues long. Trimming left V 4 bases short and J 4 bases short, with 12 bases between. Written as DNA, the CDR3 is TGCGCCAGCAGCCTGATTAGCGGATACGAGCAGTACTTC. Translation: CASSLISGYEQYF.

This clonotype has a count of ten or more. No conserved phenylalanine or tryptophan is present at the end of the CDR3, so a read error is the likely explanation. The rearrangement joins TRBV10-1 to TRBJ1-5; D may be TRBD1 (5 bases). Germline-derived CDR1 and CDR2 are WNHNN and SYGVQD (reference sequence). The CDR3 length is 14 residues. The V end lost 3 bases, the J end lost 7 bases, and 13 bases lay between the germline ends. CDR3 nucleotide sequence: TGCGCCAGCAGTGAAGCGGGGGAGGGGCAGCCCCAGCATTCT. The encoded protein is CASSEAGEGQPQHS.

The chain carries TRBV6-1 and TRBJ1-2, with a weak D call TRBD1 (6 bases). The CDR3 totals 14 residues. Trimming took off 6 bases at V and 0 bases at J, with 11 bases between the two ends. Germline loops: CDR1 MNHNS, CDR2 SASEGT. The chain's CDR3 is CASRHRETNYGYTF. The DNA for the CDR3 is TGTGCCAGCAGGCACAGGGAAACTAACTATGGCTACACCTTC.

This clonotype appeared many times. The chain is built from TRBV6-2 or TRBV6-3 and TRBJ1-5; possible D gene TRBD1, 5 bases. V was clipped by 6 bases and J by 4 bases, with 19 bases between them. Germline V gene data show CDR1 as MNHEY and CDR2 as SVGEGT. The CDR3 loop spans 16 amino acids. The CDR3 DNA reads TGTGCCAGCAGCGACTTTAGAGGGGCTGGGAATCAGCCCCAGCATTTT. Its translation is CASSDFRGAGNQPQHF.

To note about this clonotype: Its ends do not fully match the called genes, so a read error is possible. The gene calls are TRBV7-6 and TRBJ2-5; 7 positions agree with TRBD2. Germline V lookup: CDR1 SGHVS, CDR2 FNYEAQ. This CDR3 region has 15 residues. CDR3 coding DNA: TGTGCCAGCAGCTTAGGGGGCGGGAGAGAGGAGACTCAGTACTTC. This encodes CASSLGGGREETQYF. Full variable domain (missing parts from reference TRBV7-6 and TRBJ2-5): GAGVSQSPRYKVTKRGQDVALRCDPISGHVSLYWYRQALGQGPEFLTYFNYEAQQDKSGLPNDRFSAERPEGSISTLTIQRTEQRDSAMYRCASSLGGGREETQYFGPGTRLLVL.

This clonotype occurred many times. Written as DNA, the CDR3 is TGCAGTGCTAGAGATTTGAGGGACTATAATTCACCCCTCCACTTT. It yields the protein CSARDLRDYNSPLHF. The chain uses TRBV20-1 and TRBJ1-6; D gene unclear. Trimming took off 0 bases at V and 3 bases at J, with 9 bases between the two ends. Per the germline V gene, CDR1 is DFQATT and CDR2 is SNEGSKA (reference sequence). The length of the CDR3 is 15 residues.

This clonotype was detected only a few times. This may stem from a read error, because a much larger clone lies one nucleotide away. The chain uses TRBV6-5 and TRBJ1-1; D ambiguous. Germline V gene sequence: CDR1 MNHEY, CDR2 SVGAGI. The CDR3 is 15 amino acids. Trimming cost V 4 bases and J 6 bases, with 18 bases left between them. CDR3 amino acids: CASSSPAGRYAEAFF. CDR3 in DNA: TGTGCCAGCAGTTCCCCGGCTGGGAGGTACGCTGAAGCTTTCTTT.